These T cell receptor beta chains were read from a single sample in a study of shared clonotypes between healthy human individuals. TCRdb's copy holds only in-frame clones and misses some; the assay was immunoSEQ multiplex PCR. The sample holds about 1.5 million clones; 98% are singletons and the top ten take about 0.42%. Material: naive CD4+ T cells sorted from blood. Receptor source: a man in his thirties or forties in good health. The CDR3 runs from the conserved cysteine through the conserved F or W. Fields, in order: CDR3 protein, J gene, V gene, D gene. D genes are given only for firm matches.

CASSPRGGGIVETQYF,TRBJ2-5,TRBV7-8,NA
CASSLIRDTYYEQYF,TRBJ2-7,TRBV7-2,NA
CAIGKGVGQFF,TRBJ2-1,TRBV10-3,NA
CASSLDRSSYNEQFF,TRBJ2-1,TRBV28,NA
CASSLQTGAGNTIYF,TRBJ1-3,TRBV18,TRBD1
CASRQGNSYEQYF,TRBJ2-7,TRBV21-1,NA
CASRRQHNQPQHF,TRBJ1-5,TRBV12-5,NA
CASSSRTGREQYF,TRBJ2-7,TRBV6-5,TRBD1
CASSFSRDEGTYEQYF,TRBJ2-7,TRBV19,NA
CASSLSGRATADTQYF,TRBJ2-3,TRBV9,TRBD2
CASSPSPSSGANVLTF,TRBJ2-6,TRBV7-6,NA
CASIRTSGGNTGELFF,TRBJ2-2,TRBV19,TRBD2
CASSAVDPQETQYF,TRBJ2-5,TRBV5-1,NA
CAWSVAAGVEQYF,TRBJ2-7,TRBV30,NA
CAWSTDDSSSYNEQFF,TRBJ2-1,TRBV30,NA
CASSVEQNEKLFF,TRBJ1-4,TRBV9,NA
CASSPQWTRDKVRTQYF,TRBJ2-5,TRBV7-2,NA
CASSFSTGGDEKLFF,TRBJ1-4,TRBV27,TRBD1
CASSLVGDTQYF,TRBJ2-3,TRBV5-1,NA
CASSSPTPGQPFSGANVLTF,TRBJ2-6,TRBV27,TRBD1
CSVQLDGGAKNIQYF,TRBJ2-4,TRBV29-1,NA
CAISESFGSGSLDAGELFF,TRBJ2-2,TRBV10-3,TRBD2
CASSFRQENRRDTGELFF,TRBJ2-2,TRBV7-6,NA
CASSPQGQIFGYTF,TRBJ1-2,TRBV11-2,NA
CASSDAGRGRIYNEQFF,TRBJ2-1,TRBV10-1,TRBD1
CASSVGTTKETQYF,TRBJ2-5,TRBV18,TRBD2
CASRSGGEQFF,TRBJ2-1,TRBV6-6,NA
CASSPKVDRDYEQYF,TRBJ2-7,TRBV18,NA
CASGISGPYEQYF,TRBJ2-7,TRBV28,NA
CASSPLHLYEQYF,TRBJ2-7,TRBV11-2,NA
CAISHSSSSTDTQYF,TRBJ2-3,TRBV10-3,NA
CASSAGSSYEQYF,TRBJ2-7,TRBV9,NA
CASSESIFPGRVTEEQYF,TRBJ2-7,TRBV10-1,NA
CASSTDYSYEQYF,TRBJ2-7,TRBV19,NA
CASSLRQSYEQYF,TRBJ2-7,TRBV5-6,NA
CSVERGPNYGYTF,TRBJ1-2,TRBV29-1,TRBD1
CAIRSTRQGNEQFF,TRBJ2-1,TRBV10-3,NA
CASSQVFVGALSTDTQYF,TRBJ2-3,TRBV4-2,NA
CSAKTGGGQYF,TRBJ2-7,TRBV20-1,TRBD1
CASKDTGRDGYTF,TRBJ1-2,TRBV19,NA